The 17 T cell receptor beta chains below were found in one sample sequenced in a study of blood T cells in healthy people across ages. PCR was performed a second time for roughly 6 to 12 cycles using a sample-barcoded 5' primer and a J-beta primer mix. Each CDR3 protein is one row after TCRdb ran MiXCR on the 5' RACE reads. The top ten hold 13% of the sample, which has around 990,000 distinct CDR3 sequences, more than 30% seen once. The specimen sequenced was blood. These receptors were obtained from a man younger than 30 in good health.

The gene calls are TRBV20-1 and TRBJ1-6, with a weak D call TRBD1 (6 bases). Germline CDR1 reads DFQATT; CDR2 reads SNEGSKA (reference sequence). V gave up 5 bases and J gave up 3 bases, with 14 bases separating them. CDR3 length: 15 residues. The chain's CDR3 is CSAVSSRGYNSPLHF. Here the CDR3 DNA reads TGCAGTGCTGTTTCCTCCAGGGGCTATAATTCACCCCTCCACTTT.

The gene calls are TRBV6-2 or TRBV6-3 and TRBJ2-7; 9 positions match TRBD2. Germline V gene data show CDR1 as MNHEY and CDR2 as SVGEGT. The CDR3 runs 13 residues. The V gene end was trimmed by 5 bases and the J gene end by 5 bases; junction bases not matched to a gene: 4. The CDR3 here is CASSPSGAHEQYF. The CDR3 DNA reads TGTGCCAGCAGTCCTAGCGGGGCCCACGAGCAGTACTTC.

This clonotype showed up just a few times. V is TRBV28 and J is TRBJ2-7; 7 bases agree with TRBD1. Per the germline V gene, CDR1 is MDHEN and CDR2 is SYDVKM. CDR3 length: 12 amino acids. V lost 6 bases and J lost 7; bases outside the gene matches: 6. This CDR3 reads CASRSTGYEQYF. The DNA of the CDR3 is TGTGCCAGCAGGTCGACAGGGTATGAGCAGTACTTC.

This clonotype was seen only a few times. The V call is TRBV10-3, the J call TRBJ2-3; D may match TRBD1 or TRBD2 (6 bases each). Germline V gene data show CDR1 as ENHRY and CDR2 as SYGVKD. Deletions cut 3 bases from V and 3 bases from J, with 16 bases between. There are 16 residues in the CDR3. The CDR3 region has the DNA TGTGCCATCAGTGATTGGGTACAGGGAGGAACAGATACGCAGTATTTT. Protein product: CAISDWVQGGTDTQYF.

CDR3 coding DNA: TGCAGTGCTAGTTCCGGTAGCTCCTACAATGAGCAGTTCTTC. Its translation is CSASSGSSYNEQFF. V and J are TRBV20-1 and TRBJ2-1; D not resolved. V dropped 3 bases and J dropped 0 bases, with 9 bases sitting between them. Germline loops: CDR1 DFQATT, CDR2 SNEGSKA (reference sequence). The CDR3 length is 14 residues.

The chain is built from TRBV2 and TRBJ1-2, with no clear D. The CDR3 is 12 amino acids. V lost 5 bases and J 4 bases, leaving 8 bases between the germline ends. Germline values: CDR1 SNHLY, CDR2 FYNNEI. For the CDR3, the DNA is TGTGCCAGCAGTAAGGCAGGCTATGGCTACACCTTC. Translation gives CASSKAGYGYTF. Complete variable domain (other parts from reference TRBV2 and TRBJ1-2): EPEVTQTPSHQVTQMGQEVILRCVPISNHLYFYWYRQILGQKVEFLVSFYNNEISEKSEIFDDQFSVERPDGSNFTLKIRSTKLEDSAMYFCASSKAGYGYTFGSGTRLTVV.

This chain links TRBV4-2 with TRBJ1-4, with TRBD1 identical over 7 bases. This CDR3 is built from 16 residues. The ends lost 4 bases at V and 8 bases at J; junction bases unmatched: 13. From germline, CDR1 is LGHNA and CDR2 YNFKEQ. The CDR3 nucleotides read TGTGCCAGCAGCCTCGAAGGGGGCAGCTCTTGGGAAAAACTGTTTTTT. Protein product: CASSLEGGSSWEKLFF.

This clonotype occurred a few times. The chain couples TRBV4-2 to TRBJ1-6, with D unclear. The CDR3 loop spans 16 amino acids. From germline, CDR1 is LGHNA and CDR2 YNFKEQ. V lost 1 base and J 5 bases, leaving 12 bases between the germline ends. In nucleotides, the CDR3 is TGTGCCAGCAGCCAAGGGGTACACCGCGATAATTCACCCCTCCACTTT. This sequence encodes CASSQGVHRDNSPLHF.

The chain has TRBV7-2 and TRBJ2-5; D may be TRBD1 or TRBD2 (5 bases each). TRBJ2-7 explains the end of the DNA better; the J call may be wrong. CDR1 SGHTA and CDR2 FQGNSA come from the germline V gene. CDR3 length: 12 amino acids. CDR3 protein: CASSHQRGEQYF. The CDR3 DNA reads TGTGCCAGCAGCCATCAGAGGGGCGAGCAGTACTTC.

The chain recombines TRBV4-1 with TRBJ1-2; tentatively, D is TRBD1 (6 bases). The CDR3 length is 15 residues. Germline values: CDR1 MGHRA, CDR2 YSYEKL. Trimming took off 0 bases at V and 8 bases at J, with 16 bases between the two ends. CDR3 in DNA: TGCGCCAGCAGCCAAGATAGTACGGACAGAAACGGCTACACCTTC. Translated, it gives CASSQDSTDRNGYTF.

This clonotype was seen at least ten times. V is TRBV6-5 and J is TRBJ1-2, with 7 positions matching TRBD1. V was pared by 3 bases and J by 2 bases, with 3 bases of the junction left unmatched. The CDR3 totals 14 residues. Germline assignment: CDR1 MNHEY and CDR2 SVGAGI. As DNA, the CDR3 is TGTGCCAGCAGTTATTACAGGGGAAACTATGGCTACACCTTC. Protein product: CASSYYRGNYGYTF.

The genes are TRBV9 and TRBJ1-2; D might be TRBD1 (6 bases). This CDR3 is built from 17 residues. Trimming pared 4 bases from V and 5 bases from J, leaving 24 bases between. The V gene's germline CDR1 is SGDLS and CDR2 YYNGEE. The DNA for the CDR3 is TGTGCCAGCAGCACCGCCCGAGAGGACAGACTTCAATATGGCTACACCTTC. It specifies CASSTAREDRLQYGYTF.

The chain links TRBV30 to TRBJ1-4, with D possibly being TRBD1 (5 bases). The CDR3 runs to 14 residues. CDR1 is GTSNPN and CDR2 is SVGIG in the germline V gene (reference sequence). V dropped 4 bases and J dropped 7 bases, with 16 bases sitting between them. CDR3 sequence: CAWKEGLWVEKLFF. The CDR3 DNA reads TGTGCCTGGAAAGAGGGACTATGGGTTGAAAAACTGTTTTTT.

The V call is TRBV6-1, the J call TRBJ1-2, with 7 bases aligning to TRBD1. The V and J ends lost 9 bases and 3 bases, in that order; junction bases with no gene match: 7. The CDR3 length is 13 residues. Germline CDR1 MNHNS, CDR2 SASEGT. In DNA, the CDR3 is TGTGCCAGTCTTTACCAGGGGGACTATGGCTACACCTTC. It yields the protein CASLYQGDYGYTF.

J is TRBJ1-2 and V is TRBV2; D is undetermined. V was trimmed by 4 bases and J by 4 bases, leaving 7 bases between them. CDR1 and CDR2 (germline): SNHLY, FYNNEI. The CDR3 consists of 12 residues. The CDR3 region has the DNA TGTGCCAGCAGTGTGGGTCCCTATGGCTACACCTTC. Translating it yields CASSVGPYGYTF.

This clonotype has just one count. The rearrangement uses TRBV28 and TRBJ1-5, with D possibly being TRBD1 (6 bases). V gave up 3 bases and J gave up 7 bases, with 19 bases separating them. The CDR3 runs to 16 residues. The germline V gene encodes CDR1 MDHEN and CDR2 SYDVKM. The CDR3: CASSFPWGQSRQPQHF. In nucleotides, the CDR3 is TGTGCCAGCAGTTTTCCCTGGGGGCAGAGCCGCCAGCCCCAGCATTTT.

This clonotype was detected many times. V and J are TRBV10-3 and TRBJ2-1; D is perhaps TRBD1 or TRBD2 (7 bases each). The V end lost 11 bases, the J end lost 8 bases, and 16 bases lay between the germline ends. The germline gives CDR1 ENHRY, CDR2 SYGVKD. This CDR3 region has 12 residues. The CDR3 DNA reads as TGTGCCGCGGGACTACAGGGGTATGAGCAGTTCTTC. Its translation: CAAGLQGYEQFF.